This TCR beta chain was sequenced in a study of shared clonotypes between healthy human individuals. Per the germline V gene, CDR1 is SGHNT and CDR2 is YENEEA. The CDR3 length is 13 residues. V gave up 3 bases and J gave up 8 bases, with 8 bases separating them. Clones were sequenced by immunoSEQ multiplex PCR, and TCRdb holds only the in-frame ones, with some missing. The table has roughly 1,100,000 clones, about 76% seen once. CD4+ cells underwent separation, giving CD45RA+ naive and CD45RA-negative memory subsets. The sequencing input was memory CD4+ T cells sorted from blood. Subset here: CD45RA-negative fraction. The receptor's source is a man aged 18 to 35 in good health. The chain links TRBV11-3 to TRBJ1-6; TRBD1 is a possible D gene (6 bases). CDR3 coding DNA: TGTGCCAGCAGCTTCTACAGGGATTCACCCCTCCACTTT. Translated, it gives CASSFYRDSPLHF.